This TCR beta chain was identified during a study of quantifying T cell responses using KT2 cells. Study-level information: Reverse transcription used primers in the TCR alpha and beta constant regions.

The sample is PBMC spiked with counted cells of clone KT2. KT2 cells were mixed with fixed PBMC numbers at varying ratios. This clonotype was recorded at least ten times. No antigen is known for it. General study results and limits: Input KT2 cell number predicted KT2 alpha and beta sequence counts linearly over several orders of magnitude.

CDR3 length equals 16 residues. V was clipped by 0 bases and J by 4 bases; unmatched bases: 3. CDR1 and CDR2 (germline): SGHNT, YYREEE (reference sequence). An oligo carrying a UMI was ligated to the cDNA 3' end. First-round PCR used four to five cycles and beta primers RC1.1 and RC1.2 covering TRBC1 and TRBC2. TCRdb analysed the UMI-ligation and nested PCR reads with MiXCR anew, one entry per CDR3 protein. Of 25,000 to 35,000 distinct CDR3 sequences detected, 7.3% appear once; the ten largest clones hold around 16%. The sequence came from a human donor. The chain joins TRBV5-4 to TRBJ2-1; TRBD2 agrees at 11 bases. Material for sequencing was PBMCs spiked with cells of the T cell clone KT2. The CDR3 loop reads CASSLGGLAEYNEQFF. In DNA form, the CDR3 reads TGTGCCAGCAGCTTGGGGGGACTAGCGGAGTACAATGAGCAGTTCTTC.